This entry describes one T cell receptor beta chain. The antigen is not known. CDR1 SGHVS and CDR2 FNYEAQ come from the germline V gene. This CDR3 comprises 15 residues. With 5 bases removed from V and 2 bases from J, the gap between germline ends came to 12 bases. The data originate from a study of T-cell memory formation after mild COVID-19. For the study at large: Clusters of TCRs were largely donor specific.

5'RACE with constant-segment primers yielded barcoded, UMI-tagged TCR alpha and TCR beta cDNA libraries. TCRdb recomputed calls from the 5' RACE reads with MiXCR, one row per CDR3 protein. Of about 240,000 distinct CDR3 sequences listed, approximately 9% are singletons. Points from the study as a whole: CD8+ contracting clones occupied EMRA, while CD4+ ones occupied mainly CM and EM.

This clonotype was sampled from a man between 18 and 35 years old who had mild COVID-19 (a few samples of this study predate the infection). Cell type and time point are not known. The specimen was PBMCs or a T cell subset sorted from them (not recorded which). The chain combines TRBV7-6 with TRBJ2-2, with a tentative D call TRBD2 (6 bases). CDR3: CASSQRVVNTGELFF. In DNA form, the CDR3 reads TGTGCCAGCAGCCAGCGGGTCGTTAACACCGGGGAGCTGTTTTTT.